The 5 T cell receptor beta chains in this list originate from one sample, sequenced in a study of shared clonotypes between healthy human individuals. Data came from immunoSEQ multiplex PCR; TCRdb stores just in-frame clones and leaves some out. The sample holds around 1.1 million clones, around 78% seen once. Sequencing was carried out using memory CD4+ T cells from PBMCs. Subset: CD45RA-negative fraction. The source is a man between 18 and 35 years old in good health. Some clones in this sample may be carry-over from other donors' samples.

The CDR3: CASSSTSGRAWEQYF. The CDR3, as DNA: TGTGCCAGCAGTTCTACTAGCGGGAGGGCCTGGGAGCAGTACTTC. V is TRBV7-2 and J is TRBJ2-7, with 13 bases that match TRBD2. Losses at the gene ends were 6 bases for V and 7 bases for J; bases not matched to a gene: 9. The germline CDR1 and CDR2 sequences are SGHTA and FQGNSA. CDR3 size: 15 residues.

The CDR3 loop is CSPDRVNEQFF. Written as DNA, the CDR3 is TGCAGCCCGGATCGGGTGAATGAGCAGTTCTTC. The chain links TRBV20-1 to TRBJ2-1; D remains unclear. From germline, CDR1 is DFQATT and CDR2 SNEGSKA (reference sequence). The CDR3 is 11 amino acids.

CDR3 protein: CASSARTGGYNEQFF. CDR3 nucleotides: TGTGCCAGCAGCGCAAGGACAGGGGGCTACAATGAGCAGTTCTTC. The chain carries TRBV9 and TRBJ2-1, with 10 bases matching TRBD1. The CDR3 is 15 amino acids. V was pared by 3 bases and J by 3 bases, with 3 bases of the junction left unmatched. Germline V lookup: CDR1 SGDLS, CDR2 YYNGEE. Full variable domain (rest looked up from reference TRBV9 and TRBJ2-1): DSGVTQTPKHLITATGQRVTLRCSPRSGDLSVYWYQQSLDQGLQFLIQYYNGEERAKGNILERFSAQQFPDLHSELNLSSLELGDSALYFCASSARTGGYNEQFFGPGTRLTVL.

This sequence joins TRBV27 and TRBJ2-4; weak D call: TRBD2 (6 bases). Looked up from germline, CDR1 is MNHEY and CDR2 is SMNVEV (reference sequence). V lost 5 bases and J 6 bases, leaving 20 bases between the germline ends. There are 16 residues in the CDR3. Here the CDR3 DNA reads TGTGCCAGCAGTCCGACTTCCGGGGGTTGGAGAAACATTCAGTACTTC. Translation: CASSPTSGGWRNIQYF.

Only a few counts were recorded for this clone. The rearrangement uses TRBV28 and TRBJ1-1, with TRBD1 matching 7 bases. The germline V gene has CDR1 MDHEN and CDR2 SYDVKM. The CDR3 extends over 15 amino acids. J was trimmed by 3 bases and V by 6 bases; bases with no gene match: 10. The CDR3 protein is CASSLIDRDDTEAFF. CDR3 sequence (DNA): TGTGCCAGCAGCCTCATCGACAGGGATGACACTGAAGCTTTCTTT.